Listed below are T cell receptor beta chains from one sample, sequenced in a study of blood T cell repertoires in COVID-19. Using immunoSEQ multiplex PCR, the repertoire was profiled, and TCRdb retains in-frame clones only, with some absent. The table has 82,000 or so clones, about 89% seen once; the top ten hold 1.2%. The sample was PBMCs or T cells enriched from blood (not recorded which). These receptors were collected from a woman between 50 and 59 years old with acute COVID-19. Each CDR3 is given with its conserved first and last residue. The D gene is left open where the match is weak. Clone size is shown for a subset of rows, as once, few, many or a class of expanded clone.

TRBV27	TRBJ1-1	.	.	CASRLLGNTGSNTEAFF	TGTGCCAGTAGATTACTTGGAAACACAGGGTCTAACACTGAAGCTTTCTTT
TRBV14	TRBJ2-7	.	TRBD1	CASSPRTGGSEQYF	TGTGCCAGCAGCCCGAGGACAGGGGGCAGTGAGCAGTACTTC
TRBV18	TRBJ2-3	.	.	CASSRGRSGDTQYF	TGTGCCAGCTCACGTGGTCGGTCCGGGGATACGCAGTATTTT
TRBV5-5	TRBJ2-1	once	TRBD1	CASSLEQGLFNEQFF	TGTGCCAGCAGCTTGGAACAGGGGCTCTTTAATGAGCAGTTCTTC
TRBV11-3	TRBJ1-1	.	.	CASSSPSNTEAFF	TGTGCCAGCAGCTCCCCGTCGAACACTGAAGCTTTCTTT
TRBV10-1	TRBJ2-3	.	.	CASSLRVTDTQYF	TGCGCCAGCAGCCTGCGGGTCACAGATACGCAGTATTTT
TRBV6-5	TRBJ2-7	.	TRBD1	CASSRDRVSYEQYF	TGTGCCAGCAGTAGGGACAGGGTCTCCTACGAGCAGTACTTC
TRBV15	TRBJ2-5	.	.	CATSRGGGGETQYF	TGTGCCACCAGCAGGGGGGGCGGGGGAGAGACCCAGTACTTC
TRBV15	TRBJ2-3	.	TRBD2	CATSITGGPADTQYF	TGTGCCACCAGCATAACGGGAGGGCCCGCAGATACGCAGTATTTT
TRBV7-9	TRBJ2-1	.	TRBD2	CARGASGNHNEQFF	TGTGCCAGGGGGGCTAGCGGGAACCACAATGAGCAGTTCTTC